What follows are 2 T cell receptor beta chains derived from one specimen sequenced in a study of blood T cell repertoires in COVID-19. Profiled with immunoSEQ multiplex PCR; TCRdb holds only in-frame clones, not every one. There are roughly 200,000 clones in the sample; more than 80% occur only once, and just under 8.5% lies in the top ten. Sequenced input: peripheral blood. The source is a woman aged 55-69 years with acute or convalescent COVID-19.

The rearrangement uses TRBV7-2 and TRBJ1-6; 7 bases line up with TRBD1. Germline V gene data show CDR1 as SGHTA and CDR2 as FQGNSA. V shed 5 bases, J shed 7 bases, and the junction held 14 bases outside the gene matches. This CDR3 has 17 amino acids. The CDR3 region has the DNA TGTGCCAGCAGCCCAAACCGGGGATCCAGGGGGAATTCACCCCTCCACTTT. This encodes CASSPNRGSRGNSPLHF.

This chain uses TRBV28 with TRBJ2-3; unclear D gene. The CDR3 extends over 15 amino acids. The ends were cut back, 8 bases at V and 0 bases at J, with 15 bases in the middle. Germline CDR1 reads MDHEN; CDR2 reads SYDVKM. DNA for the CDR3: TGTGCCAGCGAGGTTGATAGTTCTAGCACAGATACGCAGTATTTT. The encoded protein is CASEVDSSSTDTQYF. Variable domain in full (rest from reference TRBV28 and TRBJ2-3): DVKVTQSSRYLVKRTGEKVFLECVQDMDHENMFWYRQDPGLGLRLIYFSYDVKMKEKGDIPEGYSVSREKKERFSLILESASTNQTSMYLCASEVDSSSTDTQYFGPGTRLTVL.